The 3 T cell receptor beta chains below all came from one sample that was sequenced in a study of CDR3 diversity in severe acne. TCRdb passed the PCR reads through MiXCR, listing each CDR3 protein once. The table has roughly 100,000 distinct CDR3 sequences, under 60% seen once. Sequencing was performed on blood. These receptor sequences come from a male donor with acne.

In this sample, this clonotype turned up many times. The V call is TRBV5-4, the J call TRBJ2-1; TRBD2 agrees at 12 bases. The CDR3 covers 15 residues. Losses at the gene ends were 4 bases for V and 4 bases for J; bases not matched to a gene: 3. Germline V CDR1 and CDR2: SGHNT, YYREEE (reference sequence). The CDR3 sequence: CASSTGTSGYNEQFF. In DNA, the CDR3 is TGTGCCAGCAGCACCGGGACTAGCGGGTACAATGAGCAGTTCTTC. The variable domain in full, completed from reference TRBV5-4 and TRBJ2-1, reads ETGVTQSPTHLIKTRGQQVTLRCSSQSGHNTVSWYQQALGQGPQFIFQYYREEENGRGNFPPRFSGLQFPNYSSELNVNALELDDSALYLCASSTGTSGYNEQFFGPGTRLTVL.

Concerning this clonotype: One end of the junction is discordant with germline, which a read error may explain. V gene TRBV7-2 combines with J gene TRBJ2-6; TRBD1 agrees at 9 bases. The CDR3 consists of 15 residues. From germline, CDR1 is SGHTA and CDR2 FQGNSA. CDR3 sequence: CASSTWGGTGRTEAF. The CDR3 DNA sequence: TGTGCCAGCAGCACGTGGGGGGGGACAGGGCGGACTGAAGCTTTC.

V is TRBV20-1 and J is TRBJ2-1, with 8 bases that match TRBD2. This CDR3 has 13 residues. Per the germline V gene, CDR1 is DFQATT and CDR2 is SNEGSKA (reference sequence). Germline trimming cut 1 base from V and 9 bases from J; bases unmatched to any gene: 5. CDR3 sequence (DNA): TGCAGTGCTAGAGTTGGCGGGGGGACTGAGCAGTTCTTC. Its protein is CSARVGGGTEQFF.